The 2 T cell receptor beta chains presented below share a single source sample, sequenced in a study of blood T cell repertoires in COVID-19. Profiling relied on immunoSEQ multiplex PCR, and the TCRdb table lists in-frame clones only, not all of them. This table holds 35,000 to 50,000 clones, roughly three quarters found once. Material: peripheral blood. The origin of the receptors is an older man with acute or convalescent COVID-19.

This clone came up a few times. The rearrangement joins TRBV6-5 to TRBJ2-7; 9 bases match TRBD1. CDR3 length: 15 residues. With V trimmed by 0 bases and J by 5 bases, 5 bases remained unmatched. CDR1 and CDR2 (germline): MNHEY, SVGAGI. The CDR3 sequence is CASSYSWTGANEQYF. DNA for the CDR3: TGTGCCAGCAGTTACTCCTGGACAGGGGCTAACGAGCAGTACTTC.

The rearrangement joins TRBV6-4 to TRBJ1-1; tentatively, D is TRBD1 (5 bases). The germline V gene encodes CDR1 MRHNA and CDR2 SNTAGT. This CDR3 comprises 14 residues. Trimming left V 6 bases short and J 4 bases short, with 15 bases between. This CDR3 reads CASRTQGGSTEAFF. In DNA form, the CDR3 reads TGTGCCAGCAGGACTCAGGGTGGAAGCACTGAAGCTTTCTTT.